This T cell receptor (beta chain) came from a study of blood T cell repertoires in COVID-19. The CDR3 sequence is 12 residues long. In germline, CDR1 is MDHEN, CDR2 SYDVKM. The V and J ends lost 7 bases and 3 bases, in that order; junction bases with no gene match: 2. In the authors' methods: The authors estimated nucleated cell counts from reference gene primer amplification. Profiled with immunoSEQ multiplex PCR; TCRdb holds only in-frame clones, not every one. V and J calls and clone size are copied from that table; D and trimming were computed from the DNA. The table lists tens of thousands of clones, over 75% of them singletons.

The source is a human donor in a cohort sampled during active COVID-19. The sequenced sample consisted of peripheral blood. This rearrangement joins TRBV28 to TRBJ1-2, with 7 bases identical to TRBD1. DNA of the CDR3: TGTGCCAGCACAGACAGGGACTATGGCTACACCTTC. This sequence encodes CASTDRDYGYTF.